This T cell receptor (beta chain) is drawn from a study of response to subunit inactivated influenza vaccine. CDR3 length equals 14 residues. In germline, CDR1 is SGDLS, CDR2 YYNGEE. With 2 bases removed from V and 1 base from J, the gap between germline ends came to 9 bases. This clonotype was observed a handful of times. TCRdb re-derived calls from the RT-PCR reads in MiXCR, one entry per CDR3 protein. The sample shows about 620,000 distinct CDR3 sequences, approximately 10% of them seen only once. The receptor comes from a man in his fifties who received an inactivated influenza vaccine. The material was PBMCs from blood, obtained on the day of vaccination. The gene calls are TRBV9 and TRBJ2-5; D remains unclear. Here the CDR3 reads CASSVGGSQETQYF. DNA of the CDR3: TGTGCCAGCAGCGTTGGTGGGTCCCAAGAGACCCAGTACTTC.